A selection of T cell receptor beta chains follows, all from one sample in a study of PD-L1 blockade in urothelial cancer. Assay used: immunoSEQ multiplex PCR; TCRdb lists only in-frame clones, some missing. In the table there are tens of thousands of clones, roughly four fifths of which are singletons. This material consisted of PBMCs, taken around atezolizumab (anti-PD-L1) treatment. The receptors stem from a man between 60 and 75 years old with urothelial cancer. The CDR3 runs from the conserved cysteine through the conserved F or W. The D gene is left open where the match is weak. Expanded clones get a size class; other rows say once, few or many, or leave the size out.

cdr3_nt | cdr3_aa | v_call | clone_size | d_call | j_call
TGTGCCAGCAGCCGCAGGGTTCGCACTGAAGCTTTCTTT | CASSRRVRTEAFF | TRBV28 | . | . | TRBJ1-1
TGTGCCAGCAGCTTGGAGCCGGGAACTGGAAACACCATATATTTT | CASSLEPGTGNTIYF | TRBV5-6 | . | . | TRBJ1-3
TGTGCCAGCAGTTTGGTGGGCCTCACCGATGAAAAACTGTTTTTT | CASSLVGLTDEKLFF | TRBV28 | . | . | TRBJ1-4
TGCGCCAGCAGTTACCAGGGAGGGGAAGGAACTGAAGCTTTCTTT | CASSYQGGEGTEAFF | TRBV5-1 | . | . | TRBJ1-1
TGCGCCAGCAGCGCCCCGACAGGGCGGACTGAAGCTTTCTTT | CASSAPTGRTEAFF | TRBV5-1 | . | TRBD1 | TRBJ1-1
TGTGCCAGCTCACCAGCGGGGGATCAGCCCCAGCATTTT | CASSPAGDQPQHF | TRBV18 | . | . | TRBJ1-5
TGCAGCGTGCCGGGACTTGGCTACGAGACCCAGTACTTC | CSVPGLGYETQYF | TRBV29-1 | . | . | TRBJ2-5
TGTGCCAGCAGCGTAGCGGGGGGACAAGAGACCCAGTACTTC | CASSVAGGQETQYF | TRBV9 | . | TRBD2 | TRBJ2-5
TGTGCCAGTAGTTCGGACAGCCTTCAACCCATATATTTT | CASSSDSLQPIYF | TRBV19 | . | . | TRBJ1-3
TGTGCCAGCAGTGAAGAGGACAGGGGTGAAGCTTTCTTT | CASSEEDRGEAFF | TRBV2 | . | TRBD1 | TRBJ1-1
TGTGCCAGTAGTACGGGGGAGTCACCCCTCCACTTT | CASSTGESPLHF | TRBV19 | few | . | TRBJ1-6
TGTGCCAGCAGCATGCGGGTCGTCGGCACTGAAGCTTTCTTT | CASSMRVVGTEAFF | TRBV5-8 | once | . | TRBJ1-1
TGTGCCAGCAGACAAAAACAGGGGACCCCTTATAATTCACCCCTCCACTTT | CASRQKQGTPYNSPLHF | TRBV7-9 | . | TRBD1 | TRBJ1-6
TGTGCCAGCAGCCTCACCTACTCTGGAAACACCATATATTTT | CASSLTYSGNTIYF | TRBV5-6 | . | . | TRBJ1-3
TGTGCCAGCAGCGTTGGACAGGGCCTCAACACCGGGGAGCTGTTTTTT | CASSVGQGLNTGELFF | TRBV9 | . | TRBD1 | TRBJ2-2
TGTGCCATCAGTGAGTCGGACAGGGGCAGTGGCTACACCTTC | CAISESDRGSGYTF | TRBV10-3 | . | TRBD1 | TRBJ1-2
TGTGCCAGCATCAGCGGGGGGGCGCTCACAGATACGCAGTATTTT | CASISGGALTDTQYF | TRBV28 | . | TRBD2 | TRBJ2-3
TGTGCCAGTAGTATGGGCAGAGCCTACGAGCAGTACTTC | CASSMGRAYEQYF | TRBV19 | . | . | TRBJ2-7
TGCGCCAGCAGCTTGTCCCGGGGGAGCTCCTACGAGCAGTACTTC | CASSLSRGSSYEQYF | TRBV5-1 | . | . | TRBJ2-7
TGTGCCAGCAGTCCAGCTGAGGGGGTTGGGGATAATTCACCCCTCCACTTT | CASSPAEGVGDNSPLHF | TRBV28 | . | . | TRBJ1-6
TGTGCCAGCAGTACACGGAGCTCTGGAAACACCATATATTTT | CASSTRSSGNTIYF | TRBV28 | . | . | TRBJ1-3
TGTGCCACCCAAAACGGACAGGGCTCCTACGAGCAGTACTTC | CATQNGQGSYEQYF | TRBV2 | . | TRBD1 | TRBJ2-7
TGTGCCAGCAGCTTGAGGCGGGGGGGCCTCGATGAGCAGTTCTTC | CASSLRRGGLDEQFF | TRBV7-3 | . | TRBD2 | TRBJ2-1
TGTGCCAGCAGCGTGGGGATTAGCGGGGGAAACACAGATACGCAGTATTTT | CASSVGISGGNTDTQYF | TRBV9 | . | TRBD2 | TRBJ2-3
TGTGCCAGCAGTGAAACTAGGGTCTATGGCTACACCTTC | CASSETRVYGYTF | TRBV6-1 | . | . | TRBJ1-2
TGTGCCTTGAGTGGGCAGTCCCTCTACGAGCAGTACTTC | CALSGQSLYEQYF | TRBV30 | . | . | TRBJ2-7
TGCGCCAGCAGCTTGGCATTGGACAGCCAACTTAACTATGGCTACACCTTC | CASSLALDSQLNYGYTF | TRBV5-1 | . | . | TRBJ1-2
TGTGCCAGCTCACCACAGGGGATGGAGGAAAAACTGTTTTTT | CASSPQGMEEKLFF | TRBV18 | . | . | TRBJ1-4
TGTGCCAGCAGCCCTCAGACAGGGCTAAACGAGCAGTACTTC | CASSPQTGLNEQYF | TRBV7-9 | . | TRBD1 | TRBJ2-7
TGTGCCAGCAGTGACCCGGGACAGCCGAAAGAGACCCAGTACTTC | CASSDPGQPKETQYF | TRBV28 | . | TRBD1 | TRBJ2-5
TGTGCCAGCAAACTTTACAGCAACACCGGGGAGCTGTTTTTT | CASKLYSNTGELFF | TRBV2 | . | . | TRBJ2-2
TGCGCCAGCAGCTTGGATGGCAGCACAGATACGCAGTATTTT | CASSLDGSTDTQYF | TRBV5-1 | . | . | TRBJ2-3
TGCGCCAGCAGCTTCGACAGGGACTACGAGCAGTACTTC | CASSFDRDYEQYF | TRBV5-1 | . | TRBD1 | TRBJ2-7
TGTGCCAGCAGTCCTGGTGGACGGAGGAGCTCCTATAATTCACCCCTCCACTTT | CASSPGGRRSSYNSPLHF | TRBV28 | . | . | TRBJ1-6
TGCGCCAGCAGCTCGGAAGGGGGATCCGCCCGCTTC | CASSSEGGSARF | TRBV5-1 | . | . | TRBJ1-2
TGTGCCAGCAGTTCAGCCCCAGGGGACCCGAACACTGAAGCTTTCTTT | CASSSAPGDPNTEAFF | TRBV28 | . | . | TRBJ1-1
TGTGGTGTAAAGCCAGGGTCGGACTCTGGAAACACCATATATTTT | CGVKPGSDSGNTIYF | TRBV30 | . | . | TRBJ1-3
TGTGCCAGCTCACCAGCCTGGGAGACCAATGGGAATGAGCAGTTCTTC | CASSPAWETNGNEQFF | TRBV18 | . | . | TRBJ2-1
TGTGCCAGTAGTACAGGACAGGGTCTCGGTGAGCCCCAGCATTTT | CASSTGQGLGEPQHF | TRBV19 | . | TRBD1 | TRBJ1-5
TGTGCCAGTAGTATGGGGACTAGCGGGAGCCCTTACGAGCAGTACTTC | CASSMGTSGSPYEQYF | TRBV19 | . | TRBD2 | TRBJ2-7
TGTGCCAGCAGCTCTAACCGACAGGGCCCCTACGAGCAGTACTTC | CASSSNRQGPYEQYF | TRBV11-1 | once | TRBD1 | TRBJ2-7
TGTGCCAGCAGCACGCAACAGGGGGCGACGAGTGGCTACACCTTC | CASSTQQGATSGYTF | TRBV5-4 | . | TRBD1 | TRBJ1-2
TGTGCCAGCAGCTTGGGACAGGGAATCGGCTACACCTTC | CASSLGQGIGYTF | TRBV5-6 | . | TRBD1 | TRBJ1-2